This T cell receptor beta chain was identified in a study of blood T cell repertoires in COVID-19. CDR3 length equals 15 residues. Germline loops: CDR1 SEHNR, CDR2 FQNEAQ (reference sequence). V shed 5 bases and J shed 6 bases, with 17 bases lying between them. The authors' processing: For nucleated cells, counts were estimated from reference gene primer amplification. TCRdb's table, derived via immunoSEQ multiplex PCR, lists solely in-frame clones and lacks some. V, J and clone size are those of that table, while D and trimming were read from the DNA. The table shows 79,000 or so clones, with about nine tenths occurring only once.

This TCR was recovered from a human donor in a cohort sampled during active COVID-19. V gene TRBV7-9 combines with J gene TRBJ2-1; maybe TRBD2 (6 bases). Sequencing was performed on peripheral blood. DNA for the CDR3: TGTGCCAGCAGCGCCGAGTACCGGGGGTTCAATGAGCAGTTCTTC. Amino acids: CASSAEYRGFNEQFF.